Given below is one T cell receptor (beta chain) in context. The protocol was immunoSEQ multiplex PCR, while the TCRdb copy is restricted to in-frame clones and leaves out a portion. The sample records approximately 140,000 clones, 90% being singletons. This CDR3 region has 15 residues. V lost 0 bases to trimming and J lost 1 base, with 9 bases between them. The germline CDR1 and CDR2 sequences are LGHDT and YNNKEL (reference sequence). This record comes from a study of T cell responses to AZD1222 COVID-19 vaccine. The clonotype originates from an adult who received the AZD1222 COVID-19 vaccine. This chain connects TRBV3-1 (or the pseudogene TRBV3-2) to TRBJ2-5, with no clear D. The sample here was peripheral blood, taken 28 days after the second AZD1222 dose. CDR3 protein: CASSQEGVGQETQYF. CDR3 DNA: TGTGCCAGCAGCCAAGAAGGTGTAGGCCAAGAGACCCAGTACTTC.